This TCR beta chain derives from a study of cytomegalovirus exposure and HLA in healthy donors. Trimming stripped 2 bases from V and 2 bases from J, with 7 bases between. CDR3 length: 14 residues. Germline CDR1 is MNHEY and CDR2 is SMNVEV (reference sequence). Of note for this clone: No antigen is known for it.

Each donor's status was that of a healthy bone marrow donor. Study-wide findings and caveats: TRBV6-2, TRBV6-3 and some other V segments were unresolvable in 87-base-pair reads. Evidence from a later analysis indicated that most CMV-associated TCR beta chains looked HLA-restricted.

PCR amplification relied on 60 Vbeta primers (plus 13 Jbeta primers). This table comes from immunoSEQ multiplex PCR, and its TCRdb copy is limited to in-frame clones, with some not included. In the table there are 150,000 to 200,000 clones, more than 65% of which are singletons. The sample taken for sequencing was PBMCs. The V call is TRBV27, the J call TRBJ1-5, with unresolved D. The source is a man in his fifties in good health and CMV-seronegative. The CDR3 coding sequence is TGTGCCAGCAGTTTAAGGGAGGGCAATCAGCCCCAGCATTTT. Its protein is CASSLREGNQPQHF.